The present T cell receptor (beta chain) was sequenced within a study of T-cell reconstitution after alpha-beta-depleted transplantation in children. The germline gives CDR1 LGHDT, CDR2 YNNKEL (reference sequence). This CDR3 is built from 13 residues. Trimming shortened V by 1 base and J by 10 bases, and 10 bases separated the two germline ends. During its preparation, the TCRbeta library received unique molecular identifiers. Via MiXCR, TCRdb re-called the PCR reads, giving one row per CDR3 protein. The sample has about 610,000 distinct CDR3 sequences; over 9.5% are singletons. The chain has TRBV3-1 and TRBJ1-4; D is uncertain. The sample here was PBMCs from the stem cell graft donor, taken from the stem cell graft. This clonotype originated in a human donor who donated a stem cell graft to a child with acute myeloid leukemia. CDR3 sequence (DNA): TGTGCCAGCAGCCAAGGCCTCCAAGGAAAACTGTTTTTT. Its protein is CASSQGLQGKLFF.